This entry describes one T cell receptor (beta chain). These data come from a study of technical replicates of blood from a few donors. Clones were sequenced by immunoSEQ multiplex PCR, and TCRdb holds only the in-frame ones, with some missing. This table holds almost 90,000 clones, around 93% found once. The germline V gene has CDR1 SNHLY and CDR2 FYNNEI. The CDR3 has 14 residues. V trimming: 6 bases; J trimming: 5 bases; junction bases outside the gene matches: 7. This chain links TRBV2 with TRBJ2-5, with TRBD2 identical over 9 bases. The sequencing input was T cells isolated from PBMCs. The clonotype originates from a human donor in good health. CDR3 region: CASSPGTSWETQYF. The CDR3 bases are TGTGCCAGCAGCCCCGGGACTAGCTGGGAGACCCAGTACTTC.